One and the same sample provided the 8 T cell receptor beta chains below, sequenced in a study of T cell clusters in autoimmune cytopenias. TRB was amplified from roughly 250 ng of peripheral blood genomic DNA per sample. Multiplex touch-down PCR amplified TRB using TRB-A and TRB-B pools in one tube. TCRdb reprocessed the multiplex PCR reads and reports one entry per CDR3 protein, with no DNA. In all, the sample yields roughly 5,400 distinct CDR3 sequences. The material sequenced was peripheral blood. These receptors all stem from a human donor with an autoimmune cytopenia or autoimmune hepatitis (not recorded which).

This clonotype is identified as medium-sized (0.01 to 0.1%) from frequency. V is TRBV5-6 and J is TRBJ1-4; the TCRdb D gene call, TRBD1, has no DNA to confirm it. The CDR3 length is 15 residues. Germline CDR1 SGHDT, CDR2 YYEEEE. The CDR3 sequence is CASSFDRGPNEKLFF. Complete variable domain (other parts from reference TRBV5-6 and TRBJ1-4): DAGVTQSPTHLIKTRGQQVTLRCSPKSGHDTVSWYQQALGQGPQFIFQYYEEEERQRGNFPDRFSGHQFPNYSSELNVNALLLGDSALYLCASSFDRGPNEKLFFGSGTQLSVL.

Its frequency marks this clonotype as medium-sized. The rearrangement links TRBV7-9 to TRBJ1-2; with no DNA, the TCRdb D assignment of TRBD1 cannot be verified. This CDR3 has 16 amino acids. The germline V gene has CDR1 SEHNR and CDR2 FQNEAQ (reference sequence). The CDR3 is CASSLYLDSNDYGYTF.

This rearrangement joins TRBV11-2 to TRBJ1-6; TCRdb calls TRBD1, which cannot be checked without DNA. Germline V gene lookup returns CDR1 SGHAT and CDR2 FQNNGV. The CDR3 contains 14 residues. The CDR3 sequence: CASSLDRGRSPLHF.

This chain uses TRBV4-1 with TRBJ2-2. CDR3 size: 11 residues. Germline CDR1 MGHRA, CDR2 YSYEKL. The CDR3: CASKNTGELFF.

This clonotype is classed as medium-sized by frequency. The chain employs TRBV6-6 and TRBJ2-3; TCRdb lists TRBD2, though no DNA is available to test this call. Germline assignment: CDR1 MNHNY and CDR2 SVGAGI (reference sequence). The CDR3 spans 16 residues. This CDR3 is CASRIAGGRGTDTQYF.

The J gene is TRBJ2-7, the V gene TRBV10-1; TCRdb gives TRBD1 as the D gene, but with no DNA this cannot be confirmed. Per the germline V gene, CDR1 is WNHNN and CDR2 is SYGVQD (reference sequence). The CDR3 is made up of 15 amino acids. The CDR3 here is CASSESGEKSYEQYF.

This clonotype counts as medium-sized by frequency. This chain joins TRBV6-5 and TRBJ1-2; absent DNA, TCRdb's TRBD1 call cannot be checked. The CDR3 has 12 amino acids. Germline CDR1 is MNHEY and CDR2 is SVGAGI. CDR3 residues: CASSGTDYGYTF.

This clonotype is medium-sized by frequency. The chain is built from TRBV29-1 and TRBJ2-1; as DNA is missing, the TRBD2 call by TCRdb cannot be tested. CDR1 SQVTM and CDR2 ANQGSEA come from the germline V gene. This CDR3 has 14 amino acids. Here the CDR3 reads CSVLGLVGYNEQFF.